Listed here are 27 T cell receptor beta chains from one sample, sequenced in a study of CD8+ T cells in alopecia areata. Stated treatment: oral pan-JAK inhibitor, 5-10 mg twice daily. Reverse transcription of extracted RNA yielded cDNA, which provided the sequencing template. The repertoire was sequenced with immunoSEQ multiplex PCR; TCRdb's copy has only in-frame clones and lacks some. The table records approximately 100,000 clones, roughly three fifths of them present only once. This specimen was CD8+ T cells sorted from blood, taken around week 55, from a patient treated with tofacitinib. The receptors stem from a human donor with alopecia areata.

This clone was detected a few times. This chain links TRBV27 with TRBJ2-7, with 11 bases aligning to TRBD1. The trim removed 5 bases at V and 3 bases at J, leaving 3 bases unmatched. The CDR3 has 14 residues. Germline CDR1 is MNHEY and CDR2 is SMNVEV (reference sequence). CDR3 in DNA: TGTGCCAGCAGTATCGGGACAGGGGGCTACGAGCAGTACTTC. Translation: CASSIGTGGYEQYF.

The J gene is TRBJ2-5, the V gene TRBV6-4, with D unresolved. Germline V gene lookup returns CDR1 MRHNA and CDR2 SNTAGT. The V and J ends lost 4 bases and 1 base respectively, with 7 bases between them. The CDR3 sequence is 13 residues long. DNA for the CDR3: TGTGCCAGCAGTGCTAACCCCCAAGAGACCCAGTACTTC. It encodes CASSANPQETQYF.

The V and J genes are TRBV5-1 and TRBJ2-1; 8 bases align to TRBD2. The CDR3 spans 15 residues. Germline CDR1 reads SGHRS; CDR2 reads YFSETQ. The V and J ends lost 5 bases and 0 bases, in that order; junction bases with no gene match: 4. CDR3 sequence reads: CASRGAGVSYNEQFF. The DNA of the CDR3 is TGCGCCAGCAGGGGAGCGGGGGTCTCCTACAATGAGCAGTTCTTC.

This clone was picked up a small number of times. V usage is TRBV9 and J usage is TRBJ2-3, with 15 bases lining up with TRBD2. This CDR3 is 16 amino acids long. The trim removed 3 bases at V and 6 bases at J, leaving 5 bases unmatched. The germline gives CDR1 SGDLS, CDR2 YYNGEE. For the CDR3, the DNA is TGTGCCAGCAGCGCGGGACTAGCGGGGGGCCGGGATACGCAGTATTTT. Translating gives CASSAGLAGGRDTQYF.

The rearrangement joins TRBV29-1 to TRBJ2-7; 10 bases agree with TRBD2. CDR3 length: 16 residues. The junction had 11 bases not matched to a gene; V was cut back by 3 bases and J by 3 bases. Germline V gives CDR1 SQVTM, CDR2 ANQGSEA. This chain's CDR3 is CSVELRRAGGVYEQYF. CDR3 bases: TGCAGCGTTGAGCTTAGGCGAGCGGGGGGGGTCTACGAGCAGTACTTC.

This chain joins TRBV14 and TRBJ2-5; D remains ambiguous. Trimming cost V 4 bases and J 1 base, with 13 bases left between them. The germline gives CDR1 SGHDN, CDR2 FVKESK. The CDR3 length is 15 residues. Here the CDR3 reads CASSLDSFAQETQYF. In DNA form, the CDR3 reads TGTGCCAGCAGCCTAGACTCATTCGCCCAAGAGACCCAGTACTTC.

The genes are TRBV4-1 and TRBJ1-6, with TRBD1 matching 7 bases. The CDR3 extends over 14 amino acids. Trimming removed 5 bases from V and 7 bases from J; junction bases left unmatched: 5. Germline V lookup: CDR1 MGHRA, CDR2 YSYEKL. Here the CDR3 reads CASSRGLENSPLHF. The CDR3 DNA sequence: TGCGCCAGCAGCAGGGGGCTGGAAAATTCACCCCTCCACTTT.

The rearrangement links TRBV30 to TRBJ1-1; D is unclear. CDR1 and CDR2 from the germline V gene are GTSNPN and SVGIG (reference sequence). Trimming left V 3 bases short and J 3 bases short, with 5 bases between. The CDR3 runs to 11 residues. This CDR3 reads CAWRSHTEAFF. CDR3 nucleotides: TGTGCCTGGAGGAGCCACACTGAAGCTTTCTTT. Combining the CDR3 with reference TRBV30 and TRBJ1-1 gives the whole variable domain SQTIHQWPATLVQPVGSPLSLECTVEGTSNPNLYWYRQAAGRGLQLLFYSVGIGQISSEVPQNLSASRPQDRQFILSSKKLLLSDSGFYLCAWRSHTEAFFGQGTRLTVV.

A single count supports this clone. The chain recombines TRBV7-9 with TRBJ2-7, with a weak D call TRBD2 (5 bases). Per the germline V gene, CDR1 is SEHNR and CDR2 is FQNEAQ (reference sequence). The CDR3 has 13 amino acids. The ends were cut back, 5 bases at V and 5 bases at J, with 13 bases in the middle. CDR3 protein: CASSTTDGDEQYF. The CDR3 DNA sequence: TGTGCCAGCAGCACGACCGACGGGGACGAGCAGTACTTC.

This chain joins TRBV27 and TRBJ2-7, with 7 bases that match TRBD2. CDR3 size: 14 residues. Germline V CDR1 and CDR2: MNHEY, SMNVEV (reference sequence). Trimming at V came to 0 bases and at J to 6 bases, leaving 5 bases not matched to a gene. The CDR3: CASSLSQSGGEQYF. In nucleotides, the CDR3 is TGTGCCAGCAGTTTATCGCAGTCGGGAGGCGAGCAGTACTTC.

The V gene is TRBV27, the J gene TRBJ2-5; possibly TRBD2 for D (6 bases). Trimming took off 5 bases at V and 2 bases at J, with 18 bases between the two ends. The CDR3 covers 16 residues. CDR1 and CDR2 (germline): MNHEY, SMNVEV (reference sequence). The CDR3 region has the DNA TGTGCCAGCAGTCCGGGAGAGTCAACACCGCAAGAGACCCAGTACTTC. Protein product: CASSPGESTPQETQYF.

This clone was counted a single time. The V call is TRBV2, the J call TRBJ2-1; a possible D gene is TRBD2 (6 bases). Germline CDR1 SNHLY, CDR2 FYNNEI. Trimming cost V 7 bases and J 4 bases, with 26 bases left between them. The CDR3 is made up of 18 amino acids. CDR3 nucleotide sequence: TGTGCCAGCAATCACGGGTTCCTTCGCGGGGAGGAGTACAATGAGCAGTTCTTC. It translates to CASNHGFLRGEEYNEQFF.

In this sample, this clone turned up a few times. CDR3: CSARLNNEQFF. In nucleotides, the CDR3 is TGCAGTGCTAGACTCAACAATGAGCAGTTCTTC. The chain couples TRBV20-1 to TRBJ2-1; no firm D call. Looked up from germline, CDR1 is DFQATT and CDR2 is SNEGSKA (reference sequence). The V and J ends lost 2 bases and 5 bases respectively, with 4 bases between them. The CDR3 is 11 amino acids.

The chain has TRBV4-1 and TRBJ1-6; D unresolved. Trimming cost V 1 base and J 9 bases, with 13 bases left between them. Germline lookup yields CDR1 MGHRA and CDR2 YSYEKL. The CDR3 has 15 amino acids. In nucleotides, the CDR3 is TGCGCCAGCAGCCAAGGCGAGGGAAATGGTTCACCCCTCCACTTT. Protein sequence: CASSQGEGNGSPLHF.

J is TRBJ2-5 and V is TRBV29-1, with unresolved D. Germline values: CDR1 SQVTM, CDR2 ANQGSEA. Trimming pared 3 bases from V and 0 bases from J, leaving 11 bases between. The length of the CDR3 is 14 residues. CDR3 DNA sequence: TGCAGCGTTGAGTTCGAGGAGTACCAAGAGACCCAGTACTTC. It codes for CSVEFEEYQETQYF.

This clone has more than one count but fewer than ten. The chain is built from TRBV5-6 and TRBJ2-3; no clear D. In germline, CDR1 is SGHDT, CDR2 YYEEEE. This CDR3 has 13 amino acids. Trimming shortened V by 0 bases and J by 6 bases, and 8 bases separated the two germline ends. The chain's CDR3 is CASSLVIRDTQYF. The CDR3 region has the DNA TGTGCCAGCAGCTTGGTGATTCGGGATACGCAGTATTTT.

The rearrangement joins TRBV30 to TRBJ2-1; 11 bases map to TRBD1. With V trimmed by 2 bases and J by 7 bases, 4 bases remained unmatched. Germline CDR1 GTSNPN, CDR2 SVGIG (reference sequence). The CDR3 has 14 amino acids. Written as DNA, the CDR3 is TGTGCCTGGAGTTCCGGGACAGGGGGGAATGAGCAGTTCTTC. The encoded protein is CAWSSGTGGNEQFF.

This clone was counted between two and nine times. The J gene is TRBJ1-1, the V gene TRBV7-2, with a weak D call TRBD1 (5 bases). Germline CDR1 SGHTA, CDR2 FQGNSA. The CDR3 loop spans 13 amino acids. V shed 5 bases and J shed 4 bases, with 11 bases lying between them. The CDR3 loop reads CASSIGALTEAFF. CDR3 sequence (DNA): TGTGCCAGCAGCATAGGGGCGCTCACTGAAGCTTTCTTT.

This chain joins TRBV6-5 and TRBJ1-1, with D unclear. The germline gives CDR1 MNHEY, CDR2 SVGAGI. Trimming shortened V by 0 bases and J by 1 base, and 6 bases separated the two germline ends. The CDR3 spans 14 residues. The DNA for the CDR3 is TGTGCCAGCAGTTACTCTATTTCGAACACTGAAGCTTTCTTT. Its translation: CASSYSISNTEAFF.

The V gene is TRBV2, the J gene TRBJ1-1; D is ambiguous. CDR1 and CDR2 from the germline V gene are SNHLY and FYNNEI. Trimming shortened V by 8 bases and J by 0 bases, and 10 bases separated the two germline ends. This CDR3 comprises 13 residues. As DNA, the CDR3 is TGTGCCAGCTGGGCAGCATTGAACACTGAAGCTTTCTTT. This gives the protein CASWAALNTEAFF.

V is TRBV9 and J is TRBJ1-2; the match to TRBD1 covers 7 bases. CDR1 SGDLS and CDR2 YYNGEE come from the germline V gene. The CDR3 covers 14 residues. V was pared by 1 base and J by 3 bases, with 3 bases of the junction left unmatched. The CDR3 DNA reads as TGTGCCAGCAGCGTATCCGGACAGGACTATGGCTACACCTTC. Encoded protein: CASSVSGQDYGYTF.

The CDR3 here is CAWSEGTGRGNTIYF. In DNA form, the CDR3 reads TGTGCCTGGAGTGAGGGGACAGGGCGTGGAAACACCATATATTTT. This rearrangement joins TRBV30 to TRBJ1-3, with TRBD1 identical over 9 bases. The CDR3 is 15 amino acids. V lost 1 base to trimming and J lost 3 bases; unmatched junction nucleotides: 4. Germline V gene data show CDR1 as GTSNPN and CDR2 as SVGIG (reference sequence).

The gene calls are TRBV30 and TRBJ1-2; D not certain. CDR1 is GTSNPN and CDR2 is SVGIG in the germline V gene (reference sequence). Trimming pared 4 bases from V and 6 bases from J, leaving 12 bases between. This CDR3 comprises 12 residues. In DNA form, the CDR3 reads TGTGCCTGGACAAACGGTGGTAATGGCTACACCTTC. Protein product: CAWTNGGNGYTF.

The J gene is TRBJ2-4, the V gene TRBV27; a weak D match, TRBD1 (6 bases). Germline V gene data show CDR1 as MNHEY and CDR2 as SMNVEV (reference sequence). This CDR3 has 14 amino acids. With 5 bases removed from V and 8 bases from J, the gap between germline ends came to 16 bases. CDR3 nucleotide sequence: TGTGCCAGCAGTCAGGGGTCCTCGTGGGACATTCAGTACTTC. It codes for CASSQGSSWDIQYF.

Here the CDR3 reads CASTAGGRDEQFF. The CDR3 DNA is TGTGCCAGCACGGCGGGGGGGCGCGATGAGCAGTTCTTC. The V gene is TRBV7-6, the J gene TRBJ2-1; 9 bases align to TRBD2. Losses at the gene ends were 7 bases for V and 8 bases for J; bases not matched to a gene: 6. The CDR3 totals 13 residues. Germline lookup yields CDR1 SGHVS and CDR2 FNYEAQ.

This rearrangement joins TRBV5-6 to TRBJ2-3; maybe TRBD2 (5 bases). The CDR3 spans 13 residues. The V end lost 8 bases, the J end lost 1 base, and 11 bases lay between the germline ends. Looked up from germline, CDR1 is SGHDT and CDR2 is YYEEEE. The CDR3 region is CASGGLGTDTQYF. CDR3 coding DNA: TGTGCCAGTGGCGGGCTGGGCACAGATACGCAGTATTTT.

Only one count was recorded for this clone. The genes are TRBV7-9 and TRBJ2-7; D may correspond to TRBD1 or TRBD2 (5 bases each). V was pared by 2 bases and J by 5 bases, with 7 bases between. CDR1 and CDR2 from the germline V gene are SEHNR and FQNEAQ (reference sequence). This CDR3 region has 12 residues. The CDR3 is CASSLSGHEQYF. The CDR3 DNA sequence: TGTGCCAGCAGCTTATCGGGGCACGAGCAGTACTTC.